The rows below give T cell receptor beta chains drawn from one sample of a study of blood T cell repertoires in COVID-19. Libraries were prepared by immunoSEQ multiplex PCR; TCRdb keeps only in-frame clonotypes and omits some of them. The sample has 250,000 to 300,000 clones, 88% seen once. The sequenced material came from PBMCs or T cells enriched from blood (not recorded which). Receptor source: a woman aged 30 to 39 who had recovered from COVID-19. Both conserved end residues are part of each CDR3. A D gene is named only where the DNA matches it firmly. A row's size may be missing; if present it is once, few, many or a size class.

>few|TRBV28|.|TRBJ1-5
TGTGCCAGCACTCTTGGGGGGGGGCATCAGCCCCAGCATTTT
CASTLGGGHQPQHF
>.|TRBV5-3|.|TRBJ2-1
TGTGCCAGAAGCGGATTCCGGGCCATAAGTACAGGTGAGCAGTTCTTC
CARSGFRAISTGEQFF
>few|TRBV6-5|TRBD1|TRBJ2-4
TGTGCCAGCAACCCGGACAGGGGCCTGGTCATTCAGTACTTC
CASNPDRGLVIQYF
>.|TRBV9|TRBD2|TRBJ2-1
TGTGCCAGCAGCGTAACCGGCGGGAGCTCCTACAATGAGCAGTTCTTC
CASSVTGGSSYNEQFF
>.|TRBV5-1|TRBD1|TRBJ1-1
TGCGCCAGCAGCTTGGCCCGTGGACAGGGGGTCGCTGAAGCTTTCTTT
CASSLARGQGVAEAFF
>.|TRBV5-1|TRBD1|TRBJ1-4
TGCGCCAGCAGCCAGCAAGGGACAGGCTCTAATGAAAAACTGTTTTTT
CASSQQGTGSNEKLFF
>.|TRBV7-9|TRBD1|TRBJ2-2
TGTGCCAGCAGCCTCGGGACAGGGGCCACCGGGGAGCTGTTTTTT
CASSLGTGATGELFF
>.|TRBV9|TRBD1|TRBJ1-5
TGTGCCAGCAGCGCGGAGGGACAGCGCAATCAGCCCCAGCATTTT
CASSAEGQRNQPQHF
>.|TRBV9|TRBD1|TRBJ1-4
TGTGCCAGCAGCGAAGGACAGGGAGGTGAAAAACTGTTTTTT
CASSEGQGGEKLFF
>.|TRBV28|TRBD1|TRBJ1-5
TGTGCCAGCGGGGACAGGGTTCGGCCCCAGCATTTT
CASGDRVRPQHF
>.|TRBV27|TRBD2|TRBJ2-3
TGTGCCACCAGGTGGGGGCGGGAGGCAGATACGCAGTATTTT
CATRWGREADTQYF
>.|TRBV25-1|.|TRBJ1-2
TGTGCCAGCAGCCGGGGATCTCGAAACTATGGCTACACCTTC
CASSRGSRNYGYTF
>.|TRBV10-3|.|TRBJ2-7
TGTGCCATCAGTGTACCAGGCATCTACGAGCAGTACTTT
CAISVPGIYEQYF
>.|TRBV6-5|TRBD1|TRBJ2-2
TGTGCCAGCACCCGGGACAGGGGTTGGGTGTTTTTT
CASTRDRGWVFF
>once|TRBV18|TRBD1|TRBJ2-7
TGTGCCACCAGGGACAGGGGATCCTACGAGCAGTACTTC
CATRDRGSYEQYF
>once|TRBV5-1|TRBD2|TRBJ2-1
TGCGCCAGCAGAACTTATAGCGGGGGCGCCGATGAGCAGTTCTTC
CASRTYSGGADEQFF
>.|TRBV18|.|TRBJ2-7
TGTGCCAGCTCACCAACAGAAGCCTACGAGCAGTACTTC
CASSPTEAYEQYF
>.|TRBV7-2|TRBD1|TRBJ1-2
TGTGCCAGCAGCTCCGACAGGGGCGCTGGCTATGGCTACACCTTC
CASSSDRGAGYGYTF
>.|TRBV28|TRBD1|TRBJ1-6
TGTGCCAGCAGCTTACGGGACAGGGGGAGGTTTAATTCACCCCTCCACTTT
CASSLRDRGRFNSPLHF
>.|TRBV6-5|TRBD1|TRBJ1-6
TGTGCCAGCAGTTGGACAGGGCCCCCTTGGACACCCCTCCACTTT
CASSWTGPPWTPLHF
>few|TRBV10-1|TRBD1|TRBJ1-1
TGCGCCAACAGGGACAGGGCAAAAGCTTTCTTT
CANRDRAKAFF
>.|TRBV30|TRBD1|TRBJ1-1
TGTGCCTGGGACCACGGGACAGGGCCGAACACTGAAGCTTTCTTT
CAWDHGTGPNTEAFF
>.|TRBV2|TRBD1|TRBJ2-5
TGTGCCAGCACACAAAAACCAACGGGACAGAGGAACTTC
CASTQKPTGQRNF
>.|TRBV28|TRBD2|TRBJ2-7
TGTGCCAGCAGTCCGATCTACGGACTAGCGGGAGAGGGGTACTTC
CASSPIYGLAGEGYF
>.|TRBV5-1|.|TRBJ2-7
TGCGCCAGCAGGGGGGGGCCCGACCACGAGCAGTACTTC
CASRGGPDHEQYF
>.|TRBV5-4|.|TRBJ2-2
TGTGCCAGCAGCTTGGGGGAGCGACCTCCCGGGGAGCTGTTTTTT
CASSLGERPPGELFF
>.|TRBV19|.|TRBJ2-3
TGTGCCAGTAAAGGGTCAGGCCCCCGGAGGGATACGCAGTATTTT
CASKGSGPRRDTQYF
>.|TRBV5-1|TRBD1|TRBJ2-1
TGCGCCAGCAGCATATCCGGGACAGTATCCTACAATGAGCAGTTCTTC
CASSISGTVSYNEQFF
>.|TRBV30|.|TRBJ1-5
TGTGCCTGGAGTGGGGTCGTTACAGGGAATCAGCCCCAGCATTTT
CAWSGVVTGNQPQHF
>.|TRBV6-2/TRBV6-3|.|TRBJ2-7
TGTGCCAGCAGTTACTTTGACGGGGGCGAGCAGTACTTC
CASSYFDGGEQYF
>.|TRBV24-1|TRBD1|TRBJ2-2
TGTGCCACCAGTGATCCGCGGACAGGGGGCACCGGGGAGCTGTTTTTT
CATSDPRTGGTGELFF
>.|TRBV28|TRBD1|TRBJ2-1
TGTGCCAGCAGTTACTCTCTGGACAGGGGCAATGAGCAGTTCTTC
CASSYSLDRGNEQFF
>.|TRBV29-1|TRBD1|TRBJ2-3
TGCAGCCTCGGGGACAGGCGCCTCACAGATACGCAGTATTTT
CSLGDRRLTDTQYF
>.|TRBV6-2/TRBV6-3|.|TRBJ1-2
TGTGCCAGCAGTTACATCCCCATAGCAGGGTTGGTCTATGGCTACACCTTC
CASSYIPIAGLVYGYTF
>.|TRBV27|.|TRBJ1-3
TGTGCCAGCAGTTTACAGTTAAACTCTGGAAACACCATATATTTT
CASSLQLNSGNTIYF
>.|TRBV5-6|TRBD1|TRBJ1-1
TGTGCCAGCAGCTACGGGACAGGGGCTGAAGCTTTCTTT
CASSYGTGAEAFF
>once|TRBV6-5|TRBD2|TRBJ2-7
TGTGCCAGCAGTTACAGGTCCAGCGGGAGCCCCGAGCAGTACTTC
CASSYRSSGSPEQYF
>few|TRBV10-1|TRBD1|TRBJ1-5
TGCGCCCGCAGCCGACAGGGACCCAGCAATCAGCCCCAGCATTTT
CARSRQGPSNQPQHF
>.|TRBV6-1|.|TRBJ1-5
TGTGCCAGCAGTGAAGCCCAGGGAAGCAATCAGCCCCAGCATTTT
CASSEAQGSNQPQHF
>once|TRBV18|.|TRBJ1-6
TGTGCCAGCTCACCAAACAACGAAAATAATTCACCCCTCCACTTT
CASSPNNENNSPLHF
>once|TRBV7-2|TRBD2|TRBJ2-1
TGTGCCAGCAGCCTGCGAGGAGGGCTAGCGGGGGTTCAGAATGAGCAGTTCTTC
CASSLRGGLAGVQNEQFF